This T cell receptor (beta chain) was obtained from a study of T cell responses to AZD1222 COVID-19 vaccine. General study findings and limits: Among AZD1222 vaccinees, only 5 or 6 were seropositive at baseline. In a largely white British group with more females than males, clonal diversity was possibly underestimated. Sampled repertoires all dated from after the peak T cell response. Close to half of all spike-specific TCRs reportedly target regions of the variants that are unmutated.

Remarks on this clone: What it recognizes is unknown.

Sequencing was performed with immunoSEQ multiplex PCR; in TCRdb, only in-frame clones are kept and a portion is missing. This sample yields almost 80,000 clones, of which roughly 87% are seen a single time; 24% belongs to the top ten. The CDR3 has 15 amino acids. Germline assignment: CDR1 MNHNY and CDR2 SVGAGI (reference sequence). Deletions cut 0 bases from V and 5 bases from J, with 13 bases between. The sample in question was peripheral blood, obtained on day 0 of AZD1222 vaccination. The chain recombines TRBV6-6 with TRBJ1-2; D not certain. The receptor comes from an adult in good health. CDR3 nucleotides: TGTGCCAGCAGTTACTCGTTGAAGGGATGGTATGGCTACACCTTC. Protein product: CASSYSLKGWYGYTF.